A selection of T cell receptor beta chains follows, all from one sample in a study of cytomegalovirus exposure and HLA in healthy donors. Sequenced by immunoSEQ multiplex PCR; TCRdb stores in-frame clones only, minus some. The sample consists of under 150,000 clones, nearly 85% of them appearing once. Sequencing was carried out using PBMCs. The receptors originated from a male donor in good health and CMV-seronegative. CDR3s include the opening cysteine and the closing phenylalanine or tryptophan. D genes are given only for firm matches. Clone size is given for some rows only: seen once, a few or many times, or a class if the clone is expanded.

D gene	V gene	clone size	J gene	CDR3 protein	CDR3 DNA
TRBD1	TRBV6-6	-	TRBJ1-2	CASGTTGKSNYGYTF	TGTGCCAGCGGGACGACAGGGAAATCTAACTATGGCTACACCTTC
TRBD2	TRBV4-3	-	TRBJ2-1	CASSQGQLAGVNNEQFF	TGCGCCAGCAGCCAGGGACAACTAGCGGGAGTTAATAATGAGCAGTTCTTC
TRBD2	TRBV7-9	-	TRBJ2-7	CASSLSRRGLAGRNYEQYF	TGTGCCAGCAGCTTAAGTCGTCGCGGACTAGCGGGGAGGAACTACGAGCAGTACTTC
TRBD1	TRBV7-6	-	TRBJ1-4	CASSRDRGRDEKLFF	TGTGCCAGCAGCCGGGACAGGGGGCGGGATGAAAAACTGTTTTTT
-	TRBV7-2	few	TRBJ1-1	CASSLARLTEAFF	TGTGCCAGCAGCTTAGCCAGACTCACTGAAGCTTTCTTT
-	TRBV4-3	-	TRBJ1-5	CASSQDRDTGGQPQHF	TGCGCCAGCAGCCAAGACCGGGACACCGGAGGACAGCCCCAGCATTTT
TRBD1	TRBV28	-	TRBJ2-1	CASRDRGRTINEQFF	TGTGCCAGCAGGGACAGGGGCAGGACTATCAATGAGCAGTTCTTC
TRBD2	TRBV9	-	TRBJ2-1	CASSVGGGRLNEQFF	TGTGCCAGCAGCGTAGGCGGGGGGCGACTGAATGAGCAGTTCTTC
-	TRBV7-2	-	TRBJ2-3	CASSPGTFVAGDTQYF	TGTGCCAGCAGCCCTGGGACTTTCGTCGCCGGAGATACGCAGTATTTT
TRBD1	TRBV28	-	TRBJ1-1	CAGSNRGGDEAFF	TGTGCCGGCAGCAACAGGGGCGGCGATGAAGCTTTCTTT
-	TRBV6-5	-	TRBJ1-1	CASSYLSAGARAEAFF	TGTGCCAGCAGTTACCTTAGCGCGGGGGCTAGGGCTGAAGCTTTCTTT
TRBD1	TRBV25-1	-	TRBJ1-2	CASSGRQGSNYGYTF	TGTGCCAGCAGTGGACGACAGGGTTCTAACTATGGCTACACCTTC
TRBD1	TRBV2	-	TRBJ2-7	CASSVQGWEQYF	TGTGCCAGCAGCGTACAGGGGTGGGAGCAGTACTTC
-	TRBV7-2	once	TRBJ2-7	CASSLGGTYEQYF	TGTGCCAGCAGCTTAGGAGGCACCTACGAGCAGTACTTC
-	TRBV7-6	-	TRBJ2-3	CASSLGQVSDTQYF	TGTGCCAGCAGCTTAGGACAGGTGTCAGATACGCAGTATTTT
TRBD1	TRBV4-3	-	TRBJ1-3	CASSQAGGRDSGNTIYF	TGCGCCAGCAGCCAAGCAGGGGGAAGAGACTCTGGAAACACCATATATTTT
TRBD2	TRBV6-4	-	TRBJ2-7	CASSDSGLADADEQYF	TGTGCCAGCAGTGACTCGGGACTAGCGGACGCCGACGAGCAGTACTTC
-	TRBV30	-	TRBJ1-2	CAWSVASRGYTF	TGTGCCTGGAGTGTAGCCTCCCGGGGCTACACCTTC
-	TRBV29-1	once	TRBJ1-2	CSVDQVLYGYTF	TGCAGCGTTGACCAGGTTCTCTATGGCTACACCTTC
-	TRBV5-4	-	TRBJ2-7	CASSLEGVEQYF	TGTGCCAGCAGCTTGGAAGGGGTCGAGCAGTACTTC
TRBD1	TRBV6-5	-	TRBJ1-5	CASSYYQGVDQPQHF	TGTGCCAGCAGTTATTACCAGGGGGTTGATCAGCCCCAGCATTTT
-	TRBV25-1	once	TRBJ2-4	CASSAPGQGRENIQYF	TGTGCCAGCAGTGCTCCGGGACAAGGCCGGGAAAACATTCAGTACTTC
-	TRBV7-9	-	TRBJ1-2	CASSLAIRDNFGYTF	TGTGCCAGCAGCTTAGCTATACGGGACAACTTTGGCTACACCTTC
TRBD1	TRBV28	-	TRBJ1-1	CASSLGTGTEAFF	TGTGCCAGCAGTTTGGGGACAGGGACTGAAGCTTTCTTT
-	TRBV7-9	-	TRBJ2-2	CASSYYGGAGELFF	TGTGCCAGCAGCTATTACGGTGGTGCCGGGGAGCTGTTTTTT
-	TRBV4-1	-	TRBJ2-1	CASSQGGGSTYNEQFF	TGCGCCAGCAGCCAAGGAGGAGGGAGTACCTACAATGAGCAGTTCTTC
TRBD1	TRBV29-1	-	TRBJ2-7	CSVTRQGVRYEQYF	TGCAGCGTAACCAGACAGGGCGTCCGCTACGAGCAGTACTTC
-	TRBV21-1	-	TRBJ1-1	CASSKDRTKAEAFF	TGTGCCAGCAGCAAAGACCGGACAAAGGCTGAAGCTTTCTTT
-	TRBV19	-	TRBJ2-1	CASSEGHRDKTYNEQFF	TGTGCCAGTAGTGAAGGCCACCGGGACAAAACATACAATGAGCAGTTCTTC
TRBD1	TRBV19	-	TRBJ2-7	CASRSTGGRVYEQYF	TGTGCCAGTAGATCGACAGGGGGACGGGTATACGAGCAGTACTTC
-	TRBV18	-	TRBJ2-5	CASSPLSRGETQYF	TGTGCCAGCTCACCATTGTCCAGGGGAGAGACCCAGTACTTC